The clone carrying this TCR beta chain was observed a few times. Its antigen is currently unknown. This sample stems from a study of cytomegalovirus exposure and HLA in healthy donors. General study findings and limits: Many donors shared some public TCRs, even though most TCR sequences were rare.

Per germline, CDR1 ENHRY and CDR2 SYGVKD. V was pared by 4 bases and J by 2 bases, with 12 bases between. The CDR3 has 14 amino acids. It was with 60 Vbeta and 13 Jbeta primers that the PCR ran. The data were produced by immunoSEQ multiplex PCR, yet TCRdb's version contains in-frame clones alone and is incomplete. Of 150,000 to 200,000 clones in the sample, approximately 62% were seen once. The rearrangement joins TRBV10-3 to TRBJ2-7; TRBD1 might be the D (6 bases). This receptor was taken from a man over 45 in good health and CMV-seronegative. The sample taken for sequencing was PBMCs. CDR3 coding DNA: TGTGCCATCAGTGCCAGACAGGCCGCCTACGAGCAGTACTTC. Encoded protein: CAISARQAAYEQYF.